These T cell receptor beta chains were read from a single sample in a study of blood T cell repertoires in COVID-19. The data were produced by immunoSEQ multiplex PCR, yet TCRdb's version contains in-frame clones alone and is incomplete. The table records more than 85,000 clones, 86% of them present only once. The sequenced sample consisted of PBMCs or T cells enriched from blood (not recorded which). These receptors all stem from a woman aged 50 to 60 who had recovered from COVID-19. Each CDR3 is given with its conserved first and last residue. Fields, in order: V gene, clone size, J gene, D gene, CDR3 DNA, CDR3 protein. D genes are given only for firm matches. The size field is filled for only some rows; it gives once, few, many or a size class.

TRBV6-6	few	TRBJ2-7	NA	TGTGCCAGCAGTTACTCGGACAACGGCTACGAGCAGTACTTC	CASSYSDNGYEQYF
TRBV7-2	NA	TRBJ2-3	TRBD2	TGTGCCAGCAGCTACCGACTAGCCCTCTATACGCAGTATTTT	CASSYRLALYTQYF
TRBV27	once	TRBJ2-7	NA	TGTGCCAGCCCCAACGTGCAGGGTGACTCCTACGAGCAGTACTTC	CASPNVQGDSYEQYF
TRBV20-1	NA	TRBJ2-7	TRBD2	TGCAGTGCTAGTTCCAGCGGGAGGGCTCTTTACGAGCAGTACTTC	CSASSSGRALYEQYF
TRBV27	NA	TRBJ2-7	TRBD2	TGTGCCAGCAAACTGACTAGCGGCTCCTACGAGCAGTACTTC	CASKLTSGSYEQYF
TRBV11-2	NA	TRBJ2-7	NA	TGTGCCAGCAGCAAGACAGAAAGCTCCTACGAGCAGTACTTC	CASSKTESSYEQYF
TRBV5-4	NA	TRBJ1-4	TRBD1	TGTGCCAGCAGCTCCCGGACAGGGGGCACGGAAAAACTGTTTTTT	CASSSRTGGTEKLFF
TRBV18	NA	TRBJ1-1	NA	TGTGCCAGCTCACCAATGAGGGTAGGGATGAACACTGAAGCTTTCTTT	CASSPMRVGMNTEAFF
TRBV27	NA	TRBJ2-2	NA	TGTGCCAGCAGTTTATCTCCAGGGTTGAACACCGGGGAGCTGTTTTTT	CASSLSPGLNTGELFF
TRBV5-4	few	TRBJ2-1	NA	TGTGCCAGCAGCTCGGACGGGGATGAGCAGTTCTTC	CASSSDGDEQFF
TRBV19	NA	TRBJ1-2	NA	TGTGCCAGTAGTATCGGGAGGGTTGGCTACACCTTC	CASSIGRVGYTF
TRBV5-1	NA	TRBJ1-6	TRBD1	TGCGCCAGCAGCCACGGACAGGCAGATAATTCACCCCTCCACTTT	CASSHGQADNSPLHF
TRBV4-1	NA	TRBJ1-2	NA	TGCGCCAGCAGCCAAGATTCTGCGACAAGTTATGGCTACACCTTC	CASSQDSATSYGYTF
TRBV11-2	once	TRBJ2-1	NA	TGTGCCAGCAGCTTAGTACTAGGAGTCGGCAATGAGCAGTTCTTC	CASSLVLGVGNEQFF
TRBV27	NA	TRBJ1-4	TRBD1	TGTGCCAGCAGTTCGCGCCGTACAGGGGTTAATGAAAAACTGTTTTTT	CASSSRRTGVNEKLFF
TRBV2	NA	TRBJ2-3	NA	TGTGCCAGCAGGACCCTTCGCGGGAAGAGGGATACAGATACGCAGTATTTT	CASRTLRGKRDTDTQYF
TRBV27	NA	TRBJ2-6	TRBD1	TGTGCCAGCAGTGTGGGACAGGGGACCTCCTCTGGGGCCAACGTCCTGACTTTC	CASSVGQGTSSGANVLTF
TRBV20-1	NA	TRBJ1-2	NA	TGCAGTGCTAGGACACTCTATGGCTACACCTTC	CSARTLYGYTF